A selection of T cell receptor beta chains follows, all from one sample in a study of CD8 T cells in Susac syndrome. In TCRdb, the immunoSEQ multiplex PCR reads were re-called with MiXCR into one record per CDR3 protein. The table lists hundreds of thousands of distinct CDR3 sequences, about 91% of them singletons. The sample comprised CD8+ T cells from PBMCs. Receptor source: a human donor with multiple sclerosis. The conserved cysteine and the conserved F or W are not part of the CDR3 here.

j_gene,v_gene,CDR3aa
TRBJ2-5,TRBV12-3/TRBV12-4,ASSLGGAGNY
TRBJ2-7,TRBV13,ASSSTGDYEQY
TRBJ1-1,TRBV19,ASRAGNTEAF
TRBJ1-5,TRBV7-9,ASSPGHSNQPQH
TRBJ2-7,TRBV20-1,SASFPNHGGEQY
TRBJ2-1,TRBV27,ASSFRGPHNEQF
TRBJ1-3,TRBV4-2,ASSQDFQFFSGNTIY
TRBJ2-7,TRBV6-2/TRBV6-3,ASNPTGGSSYEQY
TRBJ1-1,TRBV19,ASKTGVNTEAF
TRBJ2-5,TRBV20-1,SASRAGDHLETQY
TRBJ2-6,TRBV12-3/TRBV12-4,ASSVTGSGANVLT
TRBJ2-2,TRBV28,ASSLQTETGLTGELF
TRBJ2-3,TRBV20-1,SASGQGRTDTQY
TRBJ1-5,TRBV30,AWSLGDRDQPQH
TRBJ1-1,TRBV9,ASSPLGGMNTEAF
TRBJ2-7,TRBV15,ATRGKRQGPSSYEQY
TRBJ1-2,TRBV28,ASYSLKQGSRPLFLGYT
TRBJ2-5,TRBV3-1,ASSQDFLEDKYGTQY
TRBJ2-3,TRBV7-2,ASSPWRDSYTDTQY
TRBJ2-5,TRBV28,ASRRGYDQETQY
TRBJ2-4,TRBV28,ASSQAFRDTNLAKNIQY
TRBJ1-2,TRBV12-5,ASGTSGQEVYGYT
TRBJ2-7,TRBV19,ASSIASVGEQY
TRBJ2-1,TRBV5-6,ASSLHSGDEQF
TRBJ2-5,TRBV5-4,ASSFDGRQETQY
TRBJ2-5,TRBV27,ASSLSPGSGTQY
TRBJ2-2,TRBV25-1,ASSEGQDTGELF
TRBJ2-7,TRBV20-1,SASTPPVDSYEQY